This record covers a single T cell receptor (beta chain). Antigen specificity is unknown. This may arise from a read error, as a much more abundant clone is one base away. The data belong to a study of T cells in Graves' hyperthyroidism and ophthalmopathy. Overall study context: Peripheral blood was acquired at first diagnosis, ahead of any therapy whatsoever. The study's findings and limits: Stable hyperthyroidism was told apart from ophthalmopathy by a model built on 13 V-J features. The model made its ophthalmopathy prediction, and onset followed a median approximately six months later.

Fresh 10 ml peripheral blood yielded PBMCs. TCR beta CDR3 regions were amplified from RNA. The HTBI primer set served for first-round RT-PCR of the TCR CDR3. MiXCR was run by TCRdb on the multiplex PCR reads, yielding one entry per CDR3 protein. The table records about 96,000 distinct CDR3 sequences, around 52% of them present only once. This CDR3 region has 16 residues. J was trimmed by 2 bases and V by 7 bases; bases with no gene match: 11. This sequence joins TRBV12-3 or TRBV12-4 and TRBJ2-7; 10 positions match TRBD1. Sequenced input: blood. This TCR derives from a woman between 35 and 50 years old with Graves' hyperthyroidism. The CDR3 DNA reads TGTGCCAGCAACTCGGGAGGGACAGGGGCGGCCTACGAGCAGTACTTC. It codes for CASNSGGTGAAYEQYF.